Below, 4 T cell receptor beta chains from the same sample are listed, as sequenced in a study of T cells in localized non-small cell lung cancer. Assay used: immunoSEQ multiplex PCR; TCRdb lists only in-frame clones, some missing. This repertoire shows 35,000 to 50,000 clones, around 86% found once; its top ten account for 6.4%. The specimen was peripheral blood, collected before any cancer treatment. The receptors were sampled from a man aged 35 to 70 with stage I lung adenocarcinoma.

The table lists this clone with a count of one. V gene TRBV7-2 combines with J gene TRBJ2-7, with D perhaps assigned TRBD1 or TRBD2 (7 bases each). Germline V CDR1 and CDR2: SGHTA, FQGNSA. Trimming cost V 2 bases and J 6 bases, with 20 bases left between them. The CDR3 is 16 residues long. The CDR3 DNA sequence: TGTGCCAGCAGCTTATATCTGGGAGGGGGCGCGGGCGAGCAGTACTTC. This translates into CASSLYLGGGAGEQYF.

This chain connects TRBV4-1 to TRBJ2-7; D is ambiguous. From germline, CDR1 is MGHRA and CDR2 YSYEKL. The CDR3 has 17 amino acids. Trimming shortened V by 0 bases and J by 0 bases, and 15 bases separated the two germline ends. The CDR3 sequence is CASSQDPLAESSYEQYF. CDR3 in DNA: TGCGCCAGCAGCCAAGATCCTTTGGCGGAGAGCTCCTACGAGCAGTACTTC.

The J gene is TRBJ2-7, the V gene TRBV28, with D perhaps TRBD1 or TRBD2 (6 bases each). The CDR3 spans 13 residues. Germline values: CDR1 MDHEN, CDR2 SYDVKM. The CDR3 region has the DNA TGTGCAGTGGGGGGCGCTGGGGCCTACGAGCAGTACTTC. It encodes CAVGGAGAYEQYF.

The chain uses TRBV28 and TRBJ2-5, with a possible D match to TRBD2 (5 bases). The V and J ends lost 10 bases and 5 bases respectively, with 20 bases between them. The CDR3 has 14 amino acids. Germline CDR1 and CDR2: MDHEN and SYDVKM. CDR3 in amino acids: CATATQDFVETQYF. The CDR3 DNA sequence: TGTGCCACCGCCACCCAGGACTTCGTGGAGACCCAGTACTTC.